A selection of T cell receptor beta chains follows, all from one sample in a study of cytomegalovirus exposure and HLA in healthy donors. Here immunoSEQ multiplex PCR was the method, and the copy in TCRdb shows in-frame clones only, minus some. The data show around 200,000 clones, with 80% seen just once and under 0.85% held by the top ten. Sequenced material: PBMCs. All receptors come from a boy between 10 and 17 years old in good health and CMV-seronegative. The CDR3 runs from the conserved cysteine through the conserved F or W. The order of the fields is V gene, J gene, CDR3 protein.

V: TRBV6-1; J: TRBJ1-6; CDR3: CASSEGQGDNSPLHF
V: TRBV21-1; J: TRBJ2-1; CDR3: CAIDIAGSYNEQFF
V: TRBV30; J: TRBJ1-3; CDR3: CASLRDRGPFSGNTIYF
V: TRBV11-1; J: TRBJ2-1; CDR3: CASSLGGQGGYNEQFF
V: TRBV5-8; J: TRBJ1-1; CDR3: CASSLGQGGMYTEAFF
V: TRBV5-6; J: TRBJ2-2; CDR3: CASSFRGGGDTGELFF
V: TRBV7-7; J: TRBJ1-3; CDR3: CAGSLGQGAGNTIYF
V: TRBV9; J: TRBJ1-5; CDR3: CASSVGGRDSQPQHF
V: TRBV20-1; J: TRBJ1-2; CDR3: CSANAGYGYTF
V: TRBV15; J: TRBJ1-5; CDR3: CATSRGAQGHSNQPQHF
V: TRBV6-6; J: TRBJ2-7; CDR3: CASSYQGNLGYEQYF
V: TRBV7-3; J: TRBJ1-6; CDR3: CASSSGGGSYSPLHF
V: TRBV12-5; J: TRBJ1-1; CDR3: CASGSGAANTEAFF
V: TRBV9; J: TRBJ1-3; CDR3: CASSTRGSGNTIYF
V: TRBV19; J: TRBJ1-1; CDR3: CASSWGGTEAFF
V: TRBV19; J: TRBJ1-1; CDR3: CASNRREEAFF
V: TRBV6-1; J: TRBJ1-1; CDR3: CASTLLPGNTEAFF
V: TRBV19; J: TRBJ2-3; CDR3: CASSPGGGGGDTQYF
V: TRBV19; J: TRBJ2-5; CDR3: CASSAGETQYF
V: TRBV10-3; J: TRBJ1-2; CDR3: CAISEFSNGRKNGYTF
V: TRBV18; J: TRBJ2-2; CDR3: CASSPRTSPTGELFF
V: TRBV11-1; J: TRBJ2-6; CDR3: CASSWDRSGANVLTF
V: TRBV2; J: TRBJ1-1; CDR3: CASSQRDRGLRDTEAFF
V: TRBV12-5; J: TRBJ1-1; CDR3: CASGLHRGGDTEAFF
V: TRBV27; J: TRBJ2-7; CDR3: CASSLSTVAYEQYF
V: TRBV6-7; J: TRBJ1-4; CDR3: CASSPQHLNEKLFF
V: TRBV27; J: TRBJ1-6; CDR3: CAIARGSHSPLHF